This T cell receptor beta chain was captured by sequencing in a study of technical replicates of blood from a few donors. The table came from immunoSEQ multiplex PCR; TCRdb's copy has only in-frame clones and leaves some out. The table includes about 56,000 clones, nearly 95% detected once. The CDR3 loop spans 14 amino acids. CDR1 and CDR2 (germline): SGHDT, YYEEEE. The V and J ends lost 7 bases and 4 bases, in that order; junction bases with no gene match: 7. This clonotype was sampled from a human donor in good health. Some clones in this sample may be carry-over from other donors' samples. V usage is TRBV5-6 and J usage is TRBJ2-2; 7 positions match TRBD1. The sample comprised PBMCs. The CDR3 bases are TGTGCCAGCGTCGGACAGGTTGGCACCGGGGAGCTGTTTTTT. Protein product: CASVGQVGTGELFF.